This record looks at one T cell receptor beta chain sequence and its context. The data were taken from a study of OX40 agonist ivuxolimab in advanced cancers. Assay: immunoSEQ multiplex PCR; the TCRdb copy retains only in-frame clones and omits some. The sample lists approximately 15,000 clones; 84% were seen once. The clonotype originates from an adult with an advanced solid tumor such as melanoma, head and neck, liver or kidney cancer. Sequences were derived from CD4+ or CD8+ T cells sorted from blood, sampled in a trial of the OX40 agonist ivuxolimab.

For the CDR3, the DNA is TGTGCCAGCAGTGTCGAGGGGACAGGGCCCTACAATGAGCAGTTCTTC. Encoded protein: CASSVEGTGPYNEQFF. The chain is built from TRBV7-9 and TRBJ2-1; TRBD1 matches 9 bases. Trimming at V came to 6 bases and at J to 2 bases, leaving 8 bases not matched to a gene. CDR1 is SEHNR and CDR2 is FQNEAQ in the germline V gene (reference sequence). This CDR3 is built from 16 residues.